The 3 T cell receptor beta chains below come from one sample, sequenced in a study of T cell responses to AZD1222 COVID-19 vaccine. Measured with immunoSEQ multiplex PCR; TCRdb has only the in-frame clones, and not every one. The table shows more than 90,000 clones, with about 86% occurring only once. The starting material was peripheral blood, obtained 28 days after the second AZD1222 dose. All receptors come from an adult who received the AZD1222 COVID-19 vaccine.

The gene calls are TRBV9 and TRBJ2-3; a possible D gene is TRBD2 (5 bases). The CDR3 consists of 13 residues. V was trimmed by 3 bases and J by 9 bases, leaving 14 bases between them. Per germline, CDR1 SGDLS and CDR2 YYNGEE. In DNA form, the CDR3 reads TGTGCCAGCAGCGGGACTTTGACCCGGACGCAGTATTTT. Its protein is CASSGTLTRTQYF. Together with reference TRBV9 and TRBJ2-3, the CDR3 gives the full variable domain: DSGVTQTPKHLITATGQRVTLRCSPRSGDLSVYWYQQSLDQGLQFLIQYYNGEERAKGNILERFSAQQFPDLHSELNLSSLELGDSALYFCASSGTLTRTQYFGPGTRLTVL.

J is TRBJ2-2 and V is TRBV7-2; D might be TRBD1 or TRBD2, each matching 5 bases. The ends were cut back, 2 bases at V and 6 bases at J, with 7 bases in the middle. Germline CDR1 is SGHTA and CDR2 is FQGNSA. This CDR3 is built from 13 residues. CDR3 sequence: CASSLLGAGELFF. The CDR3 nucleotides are TGTGCCAGCAGCTTACTGGGGGCCGGGGAGCTGTTTTTT.

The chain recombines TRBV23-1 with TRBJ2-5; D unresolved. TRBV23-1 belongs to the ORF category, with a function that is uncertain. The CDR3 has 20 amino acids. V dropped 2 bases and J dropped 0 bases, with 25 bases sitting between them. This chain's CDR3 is CASSQRLRKLKEWYQETQYF. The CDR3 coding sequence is TGCGCCAGCAGTCAAAGGCTTCGGAAACTAAAAGAATGGTACCAAGAGACCCAGTACTTC.